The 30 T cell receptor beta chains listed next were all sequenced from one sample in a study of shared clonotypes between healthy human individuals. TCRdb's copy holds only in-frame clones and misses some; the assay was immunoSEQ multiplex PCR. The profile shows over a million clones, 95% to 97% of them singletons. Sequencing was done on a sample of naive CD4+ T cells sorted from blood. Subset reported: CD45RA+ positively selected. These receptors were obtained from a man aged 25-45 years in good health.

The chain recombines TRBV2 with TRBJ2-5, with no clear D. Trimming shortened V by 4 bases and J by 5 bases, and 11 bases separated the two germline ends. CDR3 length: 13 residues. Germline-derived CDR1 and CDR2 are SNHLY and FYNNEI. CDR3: CASSGGSRETQYF. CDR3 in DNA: TGTGCCAGCAGTGGGGGTAGTAGGGAGACCCAGTACTTC.

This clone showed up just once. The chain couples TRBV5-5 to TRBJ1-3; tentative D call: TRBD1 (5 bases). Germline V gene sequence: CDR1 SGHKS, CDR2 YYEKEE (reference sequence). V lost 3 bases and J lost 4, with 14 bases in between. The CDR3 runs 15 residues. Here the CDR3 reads CASSSLGTSGNTIYF. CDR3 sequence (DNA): TGTGCCAGCAGCTCCCTTGGGACTTCCGGAAACACCATATATTTT.

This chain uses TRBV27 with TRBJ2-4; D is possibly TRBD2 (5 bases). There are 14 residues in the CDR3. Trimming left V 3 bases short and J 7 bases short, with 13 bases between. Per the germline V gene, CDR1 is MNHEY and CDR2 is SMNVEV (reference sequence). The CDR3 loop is CASSFDREGNIQYF. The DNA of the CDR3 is TGTGCCAGCAGTTTTGATCGAGAGGGTAACATTCAGTACTTC.

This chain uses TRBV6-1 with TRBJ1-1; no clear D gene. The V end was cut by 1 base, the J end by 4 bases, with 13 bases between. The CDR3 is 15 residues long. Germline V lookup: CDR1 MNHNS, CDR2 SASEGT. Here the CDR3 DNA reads TGTGCCAGCAGTGAAGTGTGGAAAGGGAGCACTGAAGCTTTCTTT. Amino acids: CASSEVWKGSTEAFF.

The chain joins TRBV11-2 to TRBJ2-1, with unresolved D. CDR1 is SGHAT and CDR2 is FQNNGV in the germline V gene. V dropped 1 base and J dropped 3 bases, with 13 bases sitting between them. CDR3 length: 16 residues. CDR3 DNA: TGTGCCAGCAGCTTAGTAAGTGGATTCCTCTACAATGAGCAGTTCTTC. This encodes CASSLVSGFLYNEQFF. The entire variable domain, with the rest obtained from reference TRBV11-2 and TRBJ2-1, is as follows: EAGVAQSPRYKIIEKRQSVAFWCNPISGHATLYWYQQILGQGPKLLIQFQNNGVVDDSQLPKDRFSAERLKGVDSTLKIQPAKLEDSAVYLCASSLVSGFLYNEQFFGPGTRLTVL.

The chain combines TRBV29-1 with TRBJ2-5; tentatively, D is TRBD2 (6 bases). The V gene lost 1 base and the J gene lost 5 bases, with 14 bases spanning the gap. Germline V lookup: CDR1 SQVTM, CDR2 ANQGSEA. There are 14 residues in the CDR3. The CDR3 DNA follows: TGCAGCGTTGAAGGTAGACTAGGGGTGGAGACCCAGTACTTC. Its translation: CSVEGRLGVETQYF.

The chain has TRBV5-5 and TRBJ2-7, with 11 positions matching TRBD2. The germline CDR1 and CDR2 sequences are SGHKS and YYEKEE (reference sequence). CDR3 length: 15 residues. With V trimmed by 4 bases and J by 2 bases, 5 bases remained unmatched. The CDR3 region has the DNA TGTGCCAGCAGCAAGGGACTAGCGGTAACCTACGAGCAGTACTTC. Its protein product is CASSKGLAVTYEQYF.

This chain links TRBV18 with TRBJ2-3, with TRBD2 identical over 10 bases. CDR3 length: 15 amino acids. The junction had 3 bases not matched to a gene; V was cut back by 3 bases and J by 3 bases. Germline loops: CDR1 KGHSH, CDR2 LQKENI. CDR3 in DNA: TGTGCCAGCTCACCCCTAGCGGGAGAAACAGATACGCAGTATTTT. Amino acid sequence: CASSPLAGETDTQYF.

In DNA, the CDR3 is TGTGCCAGCAGCTTACAGGGGGTGGAGGCAACTGAAGCTTTCTTT. Protein: CASSLQGVEATEAFF. The genes are TRBV11-3 and TRBJ1-1, with TRBD1 matching over 7 bases. Germline values: CDR1 SGHNT, CDR2 YENEEA. The CDR3 is 15 amino acids. J lost 5 bases, V lost 2 bases, and 8 bases had no gene match.

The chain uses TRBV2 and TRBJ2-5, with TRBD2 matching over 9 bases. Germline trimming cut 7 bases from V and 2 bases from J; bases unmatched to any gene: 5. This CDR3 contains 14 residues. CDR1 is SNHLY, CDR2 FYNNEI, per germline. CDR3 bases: TGTGCCAGCATTAGCGGGAGTTATCAAGAGACCCAGTACTTC. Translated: CASISGSYQETQYF.

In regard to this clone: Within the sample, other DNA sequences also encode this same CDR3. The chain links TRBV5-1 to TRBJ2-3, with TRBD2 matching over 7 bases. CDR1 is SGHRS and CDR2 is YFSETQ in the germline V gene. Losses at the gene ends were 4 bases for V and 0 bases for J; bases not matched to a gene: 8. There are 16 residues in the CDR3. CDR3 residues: CASSGGLAVSTDTQYF. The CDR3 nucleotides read TGCGCCAGCAGCGGAGGGCTAGCGGTTAGCACAGATACGCAGTATTTT.

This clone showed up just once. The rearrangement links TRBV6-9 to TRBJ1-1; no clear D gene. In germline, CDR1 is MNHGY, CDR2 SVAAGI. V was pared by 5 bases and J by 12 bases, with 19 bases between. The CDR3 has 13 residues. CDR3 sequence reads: CASSRPGPGFTFF. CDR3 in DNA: TGTGCCAGCAGTCGCCCCGGTCCCGGGTTTACTTTCTTT.

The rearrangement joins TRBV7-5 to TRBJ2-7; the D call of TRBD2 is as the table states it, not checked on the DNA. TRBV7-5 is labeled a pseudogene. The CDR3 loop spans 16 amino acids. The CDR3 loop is CARICRRGRYRYEQYF. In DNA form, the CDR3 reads TGTGCCAGAATCTGTAGAAGAGGGCGGTACCGGTACGAGCAGTACTTC.

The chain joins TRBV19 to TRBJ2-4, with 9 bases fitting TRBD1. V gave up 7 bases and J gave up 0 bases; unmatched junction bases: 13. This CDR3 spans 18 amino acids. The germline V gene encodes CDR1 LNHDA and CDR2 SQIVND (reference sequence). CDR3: CASTPTGGPSLAKNIQYF. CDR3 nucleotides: TGTGCCAGTACCCCTACAGGGGGCCCTTCCCTAGCCAAAAACATTCAGTACTTC.

CDR3 amino acids: CASSSGTGLYNEQFF. The CDR3 region has the DNA TGTGCCAGCAGCTCCGGGACAGGGCTCTACAATGAGCAGTTCTTC. V and J are TRBV7-3 and TRBJ2-1; 9 nucleotides match TRBD1. Germline trimming cut 4 bases from V and 3 bases from J; bases unmatched to any gene: 4. There are 15 residues in the CDR3. Germline lookup yields CDR1 SGHTA and CDR2 FQGTGA.

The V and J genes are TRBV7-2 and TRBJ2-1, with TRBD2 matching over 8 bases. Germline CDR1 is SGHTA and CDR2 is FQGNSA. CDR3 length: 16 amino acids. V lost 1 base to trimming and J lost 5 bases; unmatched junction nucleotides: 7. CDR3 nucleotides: TGTGCCAGCAGCTTAGTCGAGGGACTAGGGAACAATGAGCAGTTCTTC. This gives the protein CASSLVEGLGNNEQFF.

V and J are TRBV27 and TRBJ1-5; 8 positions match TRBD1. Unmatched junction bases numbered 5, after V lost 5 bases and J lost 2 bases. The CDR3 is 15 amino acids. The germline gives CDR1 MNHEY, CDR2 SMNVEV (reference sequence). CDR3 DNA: TGTGCCAGCAGTGGGGGGACAGGAGGCAATCAGCCCCAGCATTTT. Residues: CASSGGTGGNQPQHF.

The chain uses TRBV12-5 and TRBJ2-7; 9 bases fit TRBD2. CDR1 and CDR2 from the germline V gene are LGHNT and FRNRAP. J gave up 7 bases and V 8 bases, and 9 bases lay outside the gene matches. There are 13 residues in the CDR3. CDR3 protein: CASTWREGGEQYF. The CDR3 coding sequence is TGTGCTAGTACCTGGCGGGAGGGGGGAGAGCAGTACTTC.

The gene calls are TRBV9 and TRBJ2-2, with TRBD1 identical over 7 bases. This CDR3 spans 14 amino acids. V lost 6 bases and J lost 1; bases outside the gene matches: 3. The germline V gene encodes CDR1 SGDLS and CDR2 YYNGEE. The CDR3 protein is CASTGQVNTGELFF. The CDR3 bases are TGTGCCAGCACTGGACAGGTGAACACCGGGGAGCTGTTTTTT.

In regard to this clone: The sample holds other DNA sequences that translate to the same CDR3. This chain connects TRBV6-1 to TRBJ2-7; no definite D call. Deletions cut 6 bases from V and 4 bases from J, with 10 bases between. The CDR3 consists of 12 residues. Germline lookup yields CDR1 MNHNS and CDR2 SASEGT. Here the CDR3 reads CASSDQGYEQYF. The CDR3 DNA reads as TGTGCCAGCAGCGACCAAGGGTACGAGCAGTACTTC.

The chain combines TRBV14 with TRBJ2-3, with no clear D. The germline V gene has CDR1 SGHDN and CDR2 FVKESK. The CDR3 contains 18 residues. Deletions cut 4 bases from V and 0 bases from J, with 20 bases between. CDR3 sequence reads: CASSPLPGRPPSTDTQYF. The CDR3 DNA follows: TGTGCCAGCAGCCCCCTCCCCGGCAGACCACCTAGCACAGATACGCAGTATTTT. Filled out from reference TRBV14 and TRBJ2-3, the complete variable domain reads EAGVTQFPSHSVIEKGQTVTLRCDPISGHDNLYWYRRVMGKEIKFLLHFVKESKQDESGMPNNRFLAERTGGTYSTLKVQPAELEDSGVYFCASSPLPGRPPSTDTQYFGPGTRLTVL.

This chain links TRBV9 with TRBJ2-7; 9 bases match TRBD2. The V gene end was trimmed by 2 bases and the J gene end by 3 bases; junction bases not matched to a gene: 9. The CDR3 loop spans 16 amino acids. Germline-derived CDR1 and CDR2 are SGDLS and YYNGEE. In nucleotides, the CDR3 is TGTGCCAGCAGCGTGGGGTTGTTAGCGGGAGACTACGAGCAGTACTTC. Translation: CASSVGLLAGDYEQYF.

The CDR3 nucleotides are TGTGCCAGCACCCACCAGGGTTACGAGCAGTACTTC. This translates into CASTHQGYEQYF. The rearrangement joins TRBV28 to TRBJ2-7; possible D gene TRBD1, 5 bases. This CDR3 contains 12 residues. Germline V gene data show CDR1 as MDHEN and CDR2 as SYDVKM. V lost 7 bases to trimming and J lost 4 bases, with 11 bases between them.

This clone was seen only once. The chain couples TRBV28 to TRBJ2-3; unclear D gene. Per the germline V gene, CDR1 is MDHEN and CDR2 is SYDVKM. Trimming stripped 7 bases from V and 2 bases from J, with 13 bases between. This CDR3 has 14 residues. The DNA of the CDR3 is TGTGCCAGCACCCGATTGGGGTCCACAGATACGCAGTATTTT. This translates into CASTRLGSTDTQYF.

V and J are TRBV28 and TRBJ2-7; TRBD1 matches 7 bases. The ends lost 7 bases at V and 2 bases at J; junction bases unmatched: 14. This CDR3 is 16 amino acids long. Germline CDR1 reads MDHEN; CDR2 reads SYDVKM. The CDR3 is CASTNAAGQVPYEQYF. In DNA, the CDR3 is TGTGCCAGCACCAACGCCGCAGGACAGGTTCCCTACGAGCAGTACTTC.

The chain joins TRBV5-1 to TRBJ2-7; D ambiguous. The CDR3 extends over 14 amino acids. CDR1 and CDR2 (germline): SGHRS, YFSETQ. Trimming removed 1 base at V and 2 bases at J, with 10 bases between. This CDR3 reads CASSLTRGTYEQYF. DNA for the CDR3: TGCGCCAGCAGCTTGACGCGAGGAACCTACGAGCAGTACTTC.

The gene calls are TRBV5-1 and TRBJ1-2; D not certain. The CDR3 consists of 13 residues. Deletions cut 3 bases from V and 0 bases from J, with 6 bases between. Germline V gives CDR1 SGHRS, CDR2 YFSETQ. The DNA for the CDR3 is TGCGCCAGCAGCTCGGACGCTAACTATGGCTACACCTTC. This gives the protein CASSSDANYGYTF.

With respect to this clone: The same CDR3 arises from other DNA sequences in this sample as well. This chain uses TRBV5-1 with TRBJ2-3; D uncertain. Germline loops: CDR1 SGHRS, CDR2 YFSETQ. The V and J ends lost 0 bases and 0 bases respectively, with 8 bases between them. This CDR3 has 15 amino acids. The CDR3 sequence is CASSLGWSSTDTQYF. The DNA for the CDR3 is TGCGCCAGCAGCTTGGGTTGGTCTAGCACAGATACGCAGTATTTT.

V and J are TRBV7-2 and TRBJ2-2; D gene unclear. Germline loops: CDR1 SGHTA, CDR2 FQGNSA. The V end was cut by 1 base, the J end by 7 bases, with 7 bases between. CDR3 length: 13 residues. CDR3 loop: CASSLEAVGELFF. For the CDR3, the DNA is TGTGCCAGCAGCTTAGAGGCGGTCGGGGAGCTGTTTTTT.

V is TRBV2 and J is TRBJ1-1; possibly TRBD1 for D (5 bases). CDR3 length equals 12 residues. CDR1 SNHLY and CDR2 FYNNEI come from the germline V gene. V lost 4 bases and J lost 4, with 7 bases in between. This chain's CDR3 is CASSGGGTEAFF. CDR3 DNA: TGTGCCAGCAGTGGCGGGGGCACTGAAGCTTTCTTT.